The 10 T cell receptor beta chains below all came from one sample that was sequenced in a study of cytomegalovirus exposure and HLA in healthy donors. Vbeta (60) and Jbeta (13) primers were used in the PCR. Sequencing used immunoSEQ multiplex PCR; TCRdb keeps in-frame clones, though not all of them. The sample yields approximately 130,000 clones, 75% to 90% seen once. Sample: PBMCs. Receptors were obtained from a man aged 35 to 55 in good health and CMV-seronegative.

This chain links TRBV27 with TRBJ2-1; 8 positions match TRBD1. The V and J ends lost 7 bases and 1 base, in that order; junction bases with no gene match: 15. CDR3 size: 18 residues. CDR1 MNHEY and CDR2 SMNVEV come from the germline V gene (reference sequence). As DNA, the CDR3 is TGTGCCAGCATCTTATCGTCCCAGGGGGCTAGGTCCTACAATGAGCAGTTCTTC. It specifies CASILSSQGARSYNEQFF.

The chain couples TRBV4-2 to TRBJ1-4, with D tentatively TRBD1 (6 bases). The CDR3 covers 17 residues. Trimming took off 1 base at V and 7 bases at J, with 19 bases between the two ends. The V gene's germline CDR1 is LGHNA and CDR2 YNFKEQ. This chain's CDR3 is CASSQGVNRAQGEKLFF. CDR3 nucleotide sequence: TGTGCCAGCAGCCAAGGGGTGAACAGGGCTCAAGGTGAAAAACTGTTTTTT.

This clone has a single count. This sequence joins TRBV19 and TRBJ1-6; 9 bases are shared with TRBD1. Germline CDR1 and CDR2: LNHDA and SQIVND (reference sequence). The CDR3 is 14 residues long. V was clipped by 5 bases and J by 9 bases; unmatched bases: 5. This CDR3 reads CASSPGQGGSPLHF. The CDR3 DNA sequence: TGTGCCAGTAGTCCGGGACAGGGTGGTTCACCCCTCCACTTT.

The gene calls are TRBV9 and TRBJ2-2, with 9 bases lining up with TRBD2. This CDR3 is 17 amino acids long. V trimming: 0 bases; J trimming: 3 bases; junction bases outside the gene matches: 6. CDR1 is SGDLS and CDR2 is YYNGEE in the germline V gene. CDR3: CASSVAPSGVYTGELFF. CDR3 nucleotide sequence: TGTGCCAGCAGCGTAGCTCCTAGCGGGGTGTACACCGGGGAGCTGTTTTTT. Drawing the rest from reference TRBV9 and TRBJ2-2, the complete variable domain is DSGVTQTPKHLITATGQRVTLRCSPRSGDLSVYWYQQSLDQGLQFLIQYYNGEERAKGNILERFSAQQFPDLHSELNLSSLELGDSALYFCASSVAPSGVYTGELFFGEGSRLTVL.

The J gene is TRBJ1-1, the V gene TRBV27, with no clear D. Germline-derived CDR1 and CDR2 are MNHEY and SMNVEV (reference sequence). The V gene lost 0 bases and the J gene lost 1 base, with 18 bases spanning the gap. CDR3 length: 18 residues. Here the CDR3 reads CASSLSGLAGIGNTEAFF. CDR3 bases: TGTGCCAGCAGTTTATCGGGGTTAGCGGGGATAGGGAACACTGAAGCTTTCTTT.

This clone was observed a single time. This chain connects TRBV29-1 to TRBJ2-2; TRBD2 matches at 8 bases. V dropped 5 bases and J dropped 2; count of bases not matched to a gene: 4. Germline CDR1 reads SQVTM; CDR2 reads ANQGSEA. This CDR3 has 14 amino acids. CDR3 region: CSVRGGPNTGELFF. The CDR3 nucleotides are TGCAGCGTTCGGGGGGGGCCCAACACCGGGGAGCTGTTTTTT.

This clone came up a few times. The V gene is TRBV7-3, the J gene TRBJ2-1, with TRBD2 matching over 10 bases. The CDR3 sequence is 15 residues long. The V gene end was trimmed by 5 bases and the J gene end by 5 bases; junction bases not matched to a gene: 6. Germline V lookup: CDR1 SGHTA, CDR2 FQGTGA. CDR3 sequence reads: CASSRSGRADNEQFF. In nucleotides, the CDR3 is TGTGCCAGCAGCAGAAGCGGGAGGGCTGACAATGAGCAGTTCTTC.

As regards this clone: Additional DNA sequences in this sample encode the identical CDR3. This rearrangement joins TRBV5-8 to TRBJ2-3, with a possible D match to TRBD2 (6 bases). Trimming cost V 1 base and J 3 bases, with 6 bases left between them. This CDR3 comprises 13 residues. Per the germline V gene, CDR1 is SGHTS and CDR2 is YDEGEE. The CDR3: CASSLRGTDTQYF. CDR3 sequence (DNA): TGTGCCAGCAGCTTGCGGGGGACAGATACGCAGTATTTT.

This rearrangement joins TRBV5-1 to TRBJ2-5; the match to TRBD2 covers 11 bases. The CDR3 totals 15 residues. Per germline, CDR1 SGHRS and CDR2 YFSETQ. V lost 4 bases and J lost 5; bases outside the gene matches: 7. The CDR3, as DNA: TGCGCCAGCAGCGGGGGGACTAGCGGTGGCGAGACCCAGTACTTC. Its protein product is CASSGGTSGGETQYF.

The V gene is TRBV2, the J gene TRBJ1-2; TRBD1 matches at 11 bases. The length of the CDR3 is 15 residues. Germline-derived CDR1 and CDR2 are SNHLY and FYNNEI. With 4 bases clipped from V and 6 bases from J, the junction kept 7 bases outside the gene matches. The CDR3 loop is CASSVGQGARNGYTF. The DNA for the CDR3 is TGTGCCAGCAGTGTCGGACAGGGGGCCAGGAATGGCTACACCTTC.